The sequence of this TCR beta chain was determined in a study of identical twins. There are a few counts of this clonotype. Template switching (which added a universal primer site) was used, and cDNA carried unique molecular identifiers. Using its own MiXCR run on the 5' RACE reads, TCRdb lists one record per CDR3 protein. This table holds about 1.7 million distinct CDR3 sequences, under 35% found once. Germline V lookup: CDR1 SGDLS, CDR2 YYNGEE. Trimming removed 0 bases at V and 4 bases at J, with 9 bases between. The CDR3 contains 14 residues. Specimen: cord blood. The chain combines TRBV9 with TRBJ2-3; tentative D call: TRBD2 (5 bases). The receptor was derived from a newborn girl in good health. The CDR3 DNA is TGTGCCAGCAGCGTAGGGGCTAGCCCAGATACGCAGTATTTT. This codes for CASSVGASPDTQYF. Based on the CDR3 plus reference TRBV9 and TRBJ2-3, the full variable domain is DSGVTQTPKHLITATGQRVTLRCSPRSGDLSVYWYQQSLDQGLQFLIQYYNGEERAKGNILERFSAQQFPDLHSELNLSSLELGDSALYFCASSVGASPDTQYFGPGTRLTVL.